Reported below is one TCR beta chain. Its antigen is not identified. CDR3 length equals 13 residues. V shed 10 bases and J 8 bases; nucleotides not matched to a gene: 12. Germline CDR1 is MNHNS and CDR2 is SASEGT. The data were produced by immunoSEQ multiplex PCR, yet TCRdb's version contains in-frame clones alone and is incomplete. The sample lists more than 65,000 clones, approximately 87% occurring once. This specimen belongs to a study of graft-versus-host responses after intestinal transplantation. The wider study: Recipients obtained multivisceral, liver-intestinal, or isolated intestinal transplants. For approximately 3 years after anti-thymocyte globulin induction, all recipients took tacrolimus and steroids.

General observations from the study: Ileal or blood samples showed some GvH clones first, and such clones were also found in recipient marrow.

This chain uses TRBV6-1 with TRBJ1-2; 8 bases are a match to TRBD1. The source material was unstimulated CD4+ T cells sorted from spleen or lymph node cells, sampled before transplant. The sequence was collected from a human donor who was the organ donor for an intestinal transplant. CDR3 region: CANSGGREGGYTF. The DNA for the CDR3 is TGTGCCAACTCAGGGGGCAGGGAAGGCGGCTACACCTTC.